This is a list of T cell receptor beta chains from one sample in a study of identifying expanded T cells in peripheral blood. Profiling relied on immunoSEQ multiplex PCR, and the TCRdb table lists in-frame clones only, not all of them. The table has 50,000 to 75,000 clones, about 85% seen once; the top ten hold about 15%. The sequenced material came from blood. The receptor set was obtained from a person aged 18 to 75 in good health. Each CDR3 is given with its conserved first and last residue. Fields, in order: V gene, D gene, clone size, J gene, CDR3 protein, CDR3 DNA. The D gene is left open where the match is weak. Rows give clone size only sometimes, using once, few, many, or a class for an expanded clone.

>TRBV7-2|TRBD2|NA|TRBJ2-5
CASSSYWREVQETQYF
TGTGCCAGCAGCTCGTACTGGCGGGAGGTTCAAGAGACCCAGTACTTC
>TRBV25-1|TRBD1|NA|TRBJ2-6
CASSENDRAGANVLTF
TGTGCCAGCAGTGAGAACGACAGGGCTGGGGCCAACGTCCTGACTTTC
>TRBV27|NA|NA|TRBJ1-2
CASSHNRVNYGYTF
TGTGCCAGCAGTCACAATAGGGTTAACTATGGCTACACCTTC
>TRBV9|TRBD1|NA|TRBJ2-1
CASKPGQADNEQFF
TGTGCCAGCAAGCCGGGACAGGCAGACAATGAGCAGTTCTTC
>TRBV5-1|NA|NA|TRBJ1-1
CASSLAGAGGQGEAFF
TGCGCCAGCAGCTTGGCCGGGGCTGGGGGGCAAGGTGAAGCTTTCTTT
>TRBV7-3|NA|NA|TRBJ2-3
CASSSLGTDTQYF
TGTGCCAGCAGCTCCCTTGGCACAGATACGCAGTATTTT
>TRBV29-1|TRBD1|NA|TRBJ1-2
CSVPSHRGRNGNYGYTF
TGCAGCGTTCCGTCGCACAGGGGGCGCAATGGTAACTATGGCTACACCTTC
>TRBV9|TRBD1|NA|TRBJ2-4
CASSGQGEGAKNIQYF
TGTGCCAGCAGCGGACAGGGGGAAGGGGCCAAAAACATTCAGTACTTC
>TRBV5-6|NA|NA|TRBJ2-3
CASSRGDTQYF
TGTGCCAGCAGCCGGGGGGATACGCAGTATTTT
>TRBV5-1|NA|NA|TRBJ2-6
CASRTGTLLSGANVLTF
TGCGCCAGCCGAACCGGGACACTCCTCTCTGGGGCCAACGTCCTGACTTTC
>TRBV7-9|NA|NA|TRBJ1-6
CASSLEGGNSPLHF
TGTGCCAGCAGCTTAGAAGGTGGGAATTCACCCCTCCACTTT
>TRBV7-3|NA|NA|TRBJ1-6
CASSLGQRHSPLHF
TGTGCCAGCAGCTTAGGGCAGAGGCATTCACCCCTCCACTTT
>TRBV5-1|NA|NA|TRBJ2-5
CASSPAGPQETQYF
TGCGCCAGCAGCCCTGCCGGGCCCCAGGAGACCCAGTACTTC
>TRBV6-1|TRBD2|NA|TRBJ2-3
CASSEGLAGADTQYF
TGTGCCAGCAGTGAGGGACTAGCGGGAGCAGATACGCAGTATTTT
>TRBV7-9|NA|NA|TRBJ1-4
CASSLQDSTNEKLFF
TGTGCCAGCAGCCTCCAGGATTCAACTAATGAAAAACTGTTTTTT
>TRBV6-6|TRBD1|NA|TRBJ1-5
CASRKGQADQPQHF
TGTGCCAGCAGAAAGGGACAGGCCGATCAGCCCCAGCATTTT
>TRBV14|NA|NA|TRBJ2-3
CASSQEWGRTDTQYF
TGTGCCAGCAGCCAAGAGTGGGGACGCACAGATACGCAGTATTTT
>TRBV18|NA|NA|TRBJ2-5
CASSPAEAETQYF
TGTGCCAGCTCACCGGCTGAGGCGGAGACCCAGTACTTC
>TRBV19|NA|NA|TRBJ1-3
CASKPLMDSGNTIYF
TGTGCCAGTAAACCCTTGATGGACTCTGGAAACACCATATATTTT
>TRBV25-1|TRBD1|NA|TRBJ1-1
CASSDPGQGHTEAFF
TGTGCCAGCAGTGACCCGGGACAGGGGCACACTGAAGCTTTCTTT
>TRBV11-2|NA|NA|TRBJ2-2
CASSLRGTGELFF
TGTGCCAGCAGCTTAAGGGGTACCGGGGAGCTGTTTTTT
>TRBV2|NA|NA|TRBJ1-2
CASSEYRAHGYTF
TGTGCCAGCAGTGAATACAGGGCCCATGGCTACACCTTC
>TRBV2|NA|NA|TRBJ1-5
CASSDGGARNQPQHF
TGTGCCAGCAGTGATGGCGGGGCGCGCAATCAGCCCCAGCATTTT
>TRBV5-1|TRBD1|NA|TRBJ2-3
CASSTTGTGRTDTQYF
TGCGCCAGCAGCACAACCGGGACAGGGAGGACAGATACGCAGTATTTT
>TRBV9|NA|NA|TRBJ1-1
CASSVRGADTEAFF
TGTGCCAGCAGCGTGCGGGGGGCGGACACTGAAGCTTTCTTT
>TRBV4-3|NA|NA|TRBJ2-7
CASSLRGGPNYEQYF
TGCGCCAGCAGCCTAAGGGGGGGACCGAACTACGAGCAGTACTTC
>TRBV11-2|TRBD1|once|TRBJ1-2
CASTPPTGPYGYTF
TGTGCCAGCACCCCCCCGACAGGGCCATATGGCTACACCTTC
>TRBV4-3|TRBD1|NA|TRBJ2-6
CASSQASGTGASGANVLTF
TGCGCCAGCAGCCAAGCCTCCGGGACAGGGGCCTCTGGGGCCAACGTCCTGACTTTC
>TRBV29-1|NA|NA|TRBJ1-1
CSVEGEMNTEAFF
TGCAGCGTCGAGGGGGAAATGAACACTGAAGCTTTCTTT
>TRBV25-1|TRBD2|NA|TRBJ2-1
CASSASGGLNNEQFF
TGTGCCAGCAGTGCATCGGGAGGTTTGAACAATGAGCAGTTCTTC
>TRBV10-2|NA|NA|TRBJ1-4
CASRTGNEKLFF
TGCGCCAGCAGGACGGGAAATGAAAAACTGTTTTTT
>TRBV14|TRBD1|NA|TRBJ1-5
CASSQGTGYGQPQHF
TGTGCCAGCAGCCAAGGGACAGGGTATGGACAGCCCCAGCATTTT
>TRBV7-2|NA|NA|TRBJ1-5
CASSSDRDQPQHF
TGTGCCAGCAGCTCCGACCGAGATCAGCCCCAGCATTTT
>TRBV4-1|NA|few|TRBJ2-2
CASSQDHYTGELFF
TGCGCCAGCAGCCAAGATCACTACACCGGGGAGCTGTTTTTT
>TRBV18|NA|NA|TRBJ1-3
CASSPQGTGSGNTIYF
TGTGCCAGCTCACCACAGGGTACGGGTTCTGGAAACACCATATATTTT
>TRBV5-1|NA|NA|TRBJ2-5
CASSLRGPEETQYF
TGCGCCAGCAGCTTGAGAGGCCCGGAAGAGACCCAGTACTTC
>TRBV6-1|TRBD2|NA|TRBJ2-1
CASSGTTYYNEQFF
TGTGCCAGTTCCGGGACTACGTATTACAATGAGCAGTTCTTC
>TRBV29-1|NA|NA|TRBJ2-3
CSQKQGTDTQYF
TGCAGCCAAAAACAGGGCACAGATACGCAGTATTTT
>TRBV5-1|NA|NA|TRBJ2-1
CASSLELGSYNEQFF
TGCGCCAGCAGCTTGGAGTTGGGCTCCTACAATGAGCAGTTCTTC
>TRBV7-8|TRBD1|once|TRBJ1-1
CASSRNPTGVTEAFF
TGTGCCAGCAGCCGAAATCCTACAGGGGTCACTGAAGCTTTCTTT
>TRBV19|TRBD2|NA|TRBJ2-5
CASGTSSTTGSETQYF
TGTGCCAGTGGGACTAGCAGCACTACGGGGAGCGAGACCCAGTACTTC
>TRBV7-6|NA|once|TRBJ2-1
CASSLGGRGFSGEQFF
TGTGCCAGCAGCTTAGGCGGACGGGGGTTCTCGGGTGAGCAGTTCTTC
>TRBV4-1|TRBD1|once|TRBJ1-4
CASSQRQGSEKLFF
TGCGCCAGCAGCCAACGACAGGGTAGTGAAAAACTGTTTTTT
>TRBV6-1|NA|few|TRBJ1-5
CAISNQPQHF
TGTGCCATCAGCAATCAGCCCCAGCATTTT
>TRBV2|NA|NA|TRBJ1-5
CASTLQPGEGNQPQHF
TGTGCCAGCACCTTACAACCCGGCGAAGGGAATCAGCCCCAGCATTTT
>TRBV20-1|NA|once|TRBJ2-5
CSAWAHETQYF
TGCAGTGCTTGGGCGCACGAGACCCAGTACTTC
>TRBV29-1|NA|NA|TRBJ2-3
CSVSGRATDTQYF
TGCAGCGTAAGTGGCAGGGCCACAGATACGCAGTATTTT
>TRBV4-2|NA|once|TRBJ2-6
CASSQEGGSSGANVLTF
TGTGCCAGCAGCCAAGAAGGGGGTAGCTCTGGGGCCAACGTCCTGACTTTC
>TRBV9|NA|NA|TRBJ1-3
CASSAGDRTGNTIYF
TGTGCCAGCAGCGCAGGAGACAGGACTGGAAACACCATATATTTT
>TRBV11-3|TRBD2|few|TRBJ2-2
CASSQRGIGELFF
TGTGCCAGCAGCCAGCGGGGGATCGGGGAGCTGTTTTTT
>TRBV9|NA|NA|TRBJ1-3
CASSVGTWGNTIYF
TGTGCCAGCAGCGTAGGGACGTGGGGAAACACCATATATTTT
>TRBV7-2|TRBD2|once|TRBJ2-3
CASSYDGAGGTDTQYF
TGTGCCAGCAGCTACGATGGGGCGGGAGGAACAGATACGCAGTATTTT
>TRBV7-9|TRBD2|NA|TRBJ2-5
CASSFLTSGMQETQYF
TGTGCCAGCAGCTTCCTGACTAGCGGGATGCAAGAGACCCAGTACTTC